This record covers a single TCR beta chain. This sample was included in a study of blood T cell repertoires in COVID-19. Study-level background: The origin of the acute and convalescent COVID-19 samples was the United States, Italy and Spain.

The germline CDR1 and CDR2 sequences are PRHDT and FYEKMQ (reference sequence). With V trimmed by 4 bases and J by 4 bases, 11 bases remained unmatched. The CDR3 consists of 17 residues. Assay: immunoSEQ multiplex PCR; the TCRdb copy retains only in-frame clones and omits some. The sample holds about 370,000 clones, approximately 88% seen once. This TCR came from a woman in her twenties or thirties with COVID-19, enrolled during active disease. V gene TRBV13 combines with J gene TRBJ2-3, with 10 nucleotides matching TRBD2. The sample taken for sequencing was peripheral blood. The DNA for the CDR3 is TGTGCCAGCAGCTCAAGAGCGGGGGGGCTAGGAGCAGATACGCAGTATTTT. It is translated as CASSSRAGGLGADTQYF.